These 20 T cell receptor beta chains were all obtained from the same sample, sequenced in a study of blood T cell repertoires in COVID-19. Profiled with immunoSEQ multiplex PCR; TCRdb holds only in-frame clones, not every one. The sample lists 100,000 or so clones; about nine tenths were seen once. Sequencing used peripheral blood. The receptors stem from a woman between 50 and 59 years old with COVID-19, enrolled during active disease.

The chain has TRBV4-1 and TRBJ1-6, with 10 bases that match TRBD1. Germline V CDR1 and CDR2: MGHRA, YSYEKL. The CDR3 runs to 17 residues. V lost 4 bases, J lost 0 bases, and 3 bases stayed unmatched. The CDR3 nucleotides are TGCGCCAGCAGCCCCGGACAGGGGGACTCCTATAATTCACCCCTCCACTTT. Encoded protein: CASSPGQGDSYNSPLHF.

The V call is TRBV3-1 (or the pseudogene TRBV3-2), the J call TRBJ2-2, with TRBD2 identical over 8 bases. Germline values: CDR1 LGHDT, CDR2 YNNKEL (reference sequence). The CDR3 is 15 amino acids. With 2 bases clipped from V and 7 bases from J, the junction kept 6 bases outside the gene matches. In DNA form, the CDR3 reads TGTGCCAGCAGCCAAACAGCGGGGGAACGCGGGGAGCTGTTTTTT. This codes for CASSQTAGERGELFF.

This chain joins TRBV19 and TRBJ2-1; D is possibly TRBD2 (7 bases). Trimming took off 3 bases at V and 5 bases at J, with 14 bases between the two ends. This CDR3 is 15 amino acids long. CDR1 is LNHDA and CDR2 is SQIVND in the germline V gene (reference sequence). Written as DNA, the CDR3 is TGTGCCAGTAGTATTTACGGGGGGCGTCACAATGAGCAGTTCTTC. Amino acids: CASSIYGGRHNEQFF.

The V gene is TRBV5-1, the J gene TRBJ2-1, with TRBD1 matching over 10 bases. The CDR3 covers 19 residues. V dropped 1 base and J dropped 0; count of bases not matched to a gene: 10. Germline lookup yields CDR1 SGHRS and CDR2 YFSETQ. The CDR3 loop is CASSLPGQGTLSSYNEQFF. CDR3 DNA: TGCGCCAGCAGCTTGCCGGGACAGGGGACCCTTAGCTCCTACAATGAGCAGTTCTTC.

The table lists this clone with a count of one. The chain uses TRBV5-4 and TRBJ2-1, with D possibly matching TRBD1 (5 bases). V lost 4 bases and J lost 3, with 11 bases in between. The CDR3 loop spans 14 amino acids. Germline V gives CDR1 SGHNT, CDR2 YYREEE (reference sequence). The DNA for the CDR3 is TGTGCCAGCAGCATAACCGACAGCTACAATGAGCAGTTCTTC. It is translated as CASSITDSYNEQFF.

The chain links TRBV27 to TRBJ2-5; TRBD2 agrees at 12 bases. The CDR3 covers 18 residues. CDR1 and CDR2 (germline): MNHEY, SMNVEV (reference sequence). V was clipped by 0 bases and J by 5 bases; unmatched bases: 10. The CDR3 nucleotides read TGTGCCAGCAGTTTATCCCGGACTAGCGGGGCCCGCGGGGAGACCCAGTACTTC. It specifies CASSLSRTSGARGETQYF.

This chain connects TRBV6-2 or TRBV6-3 to TRBJ2-2; TRBD2 matches at 7 bases. Trimming took 1 base from V and 6 from J; bases not matched to a gene: 2. Germline assignment: CDR1 MNHEY and CDR2 SVGEGT. The CDR3 is made up of 14 amino acids. CDR3 DNA sequence: TGTGCCAGCAGTTACTGGGCGGGGGCCGGGGAGCTGTTTTTT. This sequence encodes CASSYWAGAGELFF.

This chain joins TRBV7-2 and TRBJ1-2; TRBD1 matches 9 bases. The trim removed 4 bases at V and 8 bases at J, leaving 11 bases unmatched. The V gene's germline CDR1 is SGHTA and CDR2 FQGNSA. The CDR3 spans 15 residues. The CDR3 loop reads CASSYGQGSLKGYTF. The CDR3, as DNA: TGTGCCAGCAGCTACGGACAGGGGTCTCTGAAGGGCTACACCTTC.

The rearrangement joins TRBV18 to TRBJ2-5; 13 positions match TRBD2. Germline assignment: CDR1 KGHSH and CDR2 LQKENI. The CDR3 extends over 18 amino acids. Unmatched junction bases numbered 7, after V lost 3 bases and J lost 0 bases. CDR3 amino acids: CASSPVGTSGTYQETQYF. The CDR3 DNA reads TGTGCCAGCTCACCTGTCGGGACTAGCGGGACGTACCAAGAGACCCAGTACTTC.

This chain connects TRBV3-1 (or the pseudogene TRBV3-2) to TRBJ1-1; 8 bases agree with TRBD1. CDR1 and CDR2 from the germline V gene are LGHDT and YNNKEL (reference sequence). This CDR3 comprises 12 residues. V lost 9 bases and J lost 6; bases outside the gene matches: 6. CDR3 sequence: CASQSGGPEAFF. DNA of the CDR3: TGTGCCAGTCAGTCAGGGGGCCCTGAAGCTTTCTTT.

The J gene is TRBJ1-3, the V gene TRBV30; maybe TRBD1 (5 bases). V was shortened by 7 bases and J by 0 bases, with 10 bases between the two germline ends. CDR1 and CDR2 from the germline V gene are GTSNPN and SVGIG (reference sequence). The CDR3 is 13 amino acids. The CDR3 is CAFPDISGNTIYF. The CDR3 DNA follows: TGTGCCTTTCCGGACATCTCTGGAAACACCATATATTTT. Supplemented by reference TRBV30 and TRBJ1-3, the full variable domain reads SQTIHQWPATLVQPVGSPLSLECTVEGTSNPNLYWYRQAAGRGLQLLFYSVGIGQISSEVPQNLSASRPQDRQFILSSKKLLLSDSGFYLCAFPDISGNTIYFGEGSWLTVV.

The chain links TRBV5-1 to TRBJ1-4; TRBD1 aligns across 9 bases. With 4 bases clipped from V and 8 bases from J, the junction kept 9 bases outside the gene matches. CDR1 is SGHRS, CDR2 YFSETQ, per germline. The CDR3 sequence is 15 residues long. The CDR3 loop is CASSQSGTGSEKLFF. CDR3 nucleotides: TGCGCCAGCAGCCAATCCGGGACAGGGAGCGAAAAACTGTTTTTT.

The rearrangement uses TRBV2 and TRBJ1-1; the D gene is possibly TRBD1 (5 bases). V lost 4 bases and J lost 6, with 12 bases in between. The CDR3 loop spans 13 amino acids. Germline V gene data show CDR1 as SNHLY and CDR2 as FYNNEI. CDR3 bases: TGTGCCAGCAGTGGACAGCCCGGCCCTGAAGCTTTCTTT. Translation gives CASSGQPGPEAFF.

The chain combines TRBV7-9 with TRBJ2-7; 12 bases map to TRBD2. The CDR3 runs to 14 residues. The ends lost 3 bases at V and 6 bases at J; junction bases unmatched: 3. The germline V gene has CDR1 SEHNR and CDR2 FQNEAQ (reference sequence). The CDR3: CASSFGLAGSEQYF. DNA of the CDR3: TGTGCCAGCAGCTTCGGACTAGCGGGGAGCGAGCAGTACTTC.

The gene calls are TRBV10-3 and TRBJ2-7; TRBD1 might be the D (5 bases). The CDR3 is 13 amino acids. V dropped 6 bases and J dropped 2 bases, with 11 bases sitting between them. Per the germline V gene, CDR1 is ENHRY and CDR2 is SYGVKD. The CDR3, as DNA: TGTGCCATCAGGATGGACACGACCTACGAGCAGTACTTC. Its protein product is CAIRMDTTYEQYF.

This clone occurred a few times. The chain has TRBV7-9 and TRBJ1-6; D is possibly TRBD1 (5 bases). Per the germline V gene, CDR1 is SEHNR and CDR2 is FQNEAQ (reference sequence). This CDR3 spans 14 amino acids. V lost 3 bases and J lost 5, with 8 bases in between. CDR3 loop: CASSLGRDNSPLHF. The CDR3, as DNA: TGTGCCAGCAGCTTGGGCAGGGATAATTCACCCCTCCACTTT. The whole variable domain, filled in from reference TRBV7-9 and TRBJ1-6, reads DTGVSQNPRHKITKRGQNVTFRCDPISEHNRLYWYRQTLGQGPEFLTYFQNEAQLEKSRLLSDRFSAERPKGSFSTLEIQRTEQGDSAMYLCASSLGRDNSPLHFGNGTRLTVT.

This CDR3 reads CASSLISGETQYF. For the CDR3, the DNA is TGTGCCAGCAGCTTAATTAGCGGGGAGACCCAGTACTTC. The chain carries TRBV7-9 and TRBJ2-5; 7 bases match TRBD2. J was trimmed by 5 bases and V by 2 bases; bases with no gene match: 2. Per the germline V gene, CDR1 is SEHNR and CDR2 is FQNEAQ (reference sequence). The CDR3 spans 13 residues. Based on the CDR3 plus reference TRBV7-9 and TRBJ2-5, the full variable domain is DTGVSQNPRHKITKRGQNVTFRCDPISEHNRLYWYRQTLGQGPEFLTYFQNEAQLEKSRLLSDRFSAERPKGSFSTLEIQRTEQGDSAMYLCASSLISGETQYFGPGTRLLVL.

There are a few counts of this clone. The rearrangement uses TRBV25-1 and TRBJ2-3, with a tentative D call TRBD1 (5 bases). CDR3 length equals 12 residues. Germline V gives CDR1 MGHDK, CDR2 SYGVNS. V lost 6 bases to trimming and J lost 4 bases, with 8 bases between them. CDR3 in amino acids: CASRWGADTQYF. CDR3 bases: TGTGCCAGCAGGTGGGGCGCAGATACGCAGTATTTT.

The chain combines TRBV5-4 with TRBJ2-5; 8 bases are a match to TRBD1. The CDR3 has 14 residues. The germline V gene encodes CDR1 SGHNT and CDR2 YYREEE (reference sequence). With 4 bases clipped from V and 5 bases from J, the junction kept 7 bases outside the gene matches. In DNA form, the CDR3 reads TGTGCCAGCAGCGAGACAGGGGTAGGGGAGACCCAGTACTTC. Protein sequence: CASSETGVGETQYF.

The rearrangement uses TRBV9 and TRBJ1-1, with D hard to call. Germline CDR1 reads SGDLS; CDR2 reads YYNGEE. The CDR3 totals 13 residues. V was shortened by 5 bases and J by 5 bases, with 13 bases between the two germline ends. For the CDR3, the DNA is TGTGCCAGCAGTCGAAGCGTTGGGACTGAAGCTTTCTTT. Amino acid sequence: CASSRSVGTEAFF.